The clone carrying this T cell receptor (beta chain) was detected only a few times. This sample is drawn from a study of blood T cell repertoires in COVID-19. TCRdb's copy holds only in-frame clones and misses some; the assay was immunoSEQ multiplex PCR. The table includes about 250,000 clones, more than 65% detected once. From germline, CDR1 is MGHRA and CDR2 YSYEKL. This CDR3 contains 14 residues. Trimming cost V 0 bases and J 4 bases, with 9 bases left between them. Sequenced: peripheral blood. The clonotype comes from a woman between 40 and 55 years old with active or convalescent COVID-19. The rearrangement uses TRBV4-1 and TRBJ1-2; possible D gene TRBD1, 6 bases. The CDR3 reads CASSQDQGTYGYTF. The CDR3 DNA reads as TGCGCCAGCAGCCAAGATCAGGGGACCTATGGCTACACCTTC.